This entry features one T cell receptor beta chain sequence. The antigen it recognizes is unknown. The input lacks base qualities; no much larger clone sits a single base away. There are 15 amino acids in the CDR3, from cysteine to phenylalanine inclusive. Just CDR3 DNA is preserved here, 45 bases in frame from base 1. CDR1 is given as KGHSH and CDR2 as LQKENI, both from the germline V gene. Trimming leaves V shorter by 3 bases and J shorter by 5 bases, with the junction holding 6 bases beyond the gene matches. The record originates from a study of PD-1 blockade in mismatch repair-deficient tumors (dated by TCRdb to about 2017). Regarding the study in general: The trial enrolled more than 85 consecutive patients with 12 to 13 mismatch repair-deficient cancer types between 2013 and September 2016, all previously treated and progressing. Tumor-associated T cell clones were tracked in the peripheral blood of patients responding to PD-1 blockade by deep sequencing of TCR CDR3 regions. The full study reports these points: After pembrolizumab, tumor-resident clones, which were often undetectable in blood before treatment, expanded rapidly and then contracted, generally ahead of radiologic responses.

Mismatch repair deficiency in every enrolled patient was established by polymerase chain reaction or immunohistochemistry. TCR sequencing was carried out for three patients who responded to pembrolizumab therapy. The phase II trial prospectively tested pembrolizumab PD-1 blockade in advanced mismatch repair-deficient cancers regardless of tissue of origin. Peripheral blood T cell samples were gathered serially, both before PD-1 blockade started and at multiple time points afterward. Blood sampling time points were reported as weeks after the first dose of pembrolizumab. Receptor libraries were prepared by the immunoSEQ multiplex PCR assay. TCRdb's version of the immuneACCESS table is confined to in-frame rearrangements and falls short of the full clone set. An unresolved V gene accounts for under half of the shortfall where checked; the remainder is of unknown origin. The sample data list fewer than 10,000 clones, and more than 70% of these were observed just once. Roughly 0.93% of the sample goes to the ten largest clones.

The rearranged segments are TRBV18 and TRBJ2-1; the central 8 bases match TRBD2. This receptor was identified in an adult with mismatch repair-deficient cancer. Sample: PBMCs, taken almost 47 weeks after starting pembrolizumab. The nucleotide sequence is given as TGTGCCAGCTCACCTTTAATAGCGGGGCACAATGAGCAGTTCTTC. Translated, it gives CASSPLIAGHNEQFF. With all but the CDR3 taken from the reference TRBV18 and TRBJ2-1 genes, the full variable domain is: NAGVMQNPRHLVRRRGQEARLRCSPMKGHSHVYWYRQLPEEGLKFMVYLQKENIIDESGMPKERFSAEFPKEGPSILRIQQVVRGDSAAYFCASSPLIAGHNEQFFGPGTRLTVL.